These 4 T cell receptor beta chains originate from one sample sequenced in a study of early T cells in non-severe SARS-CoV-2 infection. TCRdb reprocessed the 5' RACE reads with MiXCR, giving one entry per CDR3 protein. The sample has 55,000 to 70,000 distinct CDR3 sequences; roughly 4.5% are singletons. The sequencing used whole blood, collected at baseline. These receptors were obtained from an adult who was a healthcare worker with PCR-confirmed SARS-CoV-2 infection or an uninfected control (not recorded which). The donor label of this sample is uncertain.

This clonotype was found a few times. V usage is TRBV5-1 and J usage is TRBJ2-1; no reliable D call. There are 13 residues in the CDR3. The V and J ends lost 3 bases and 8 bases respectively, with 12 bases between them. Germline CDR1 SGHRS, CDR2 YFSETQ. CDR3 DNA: TGCGCCAGCAGCTCCCCCCTCGCCTATGAGCAGTTCTTC. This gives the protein CASSSPLAYEQFF.

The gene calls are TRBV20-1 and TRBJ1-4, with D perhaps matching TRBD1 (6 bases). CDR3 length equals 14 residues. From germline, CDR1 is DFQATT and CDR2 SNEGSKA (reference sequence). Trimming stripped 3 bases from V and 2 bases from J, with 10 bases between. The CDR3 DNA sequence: TGCAGTGCTAGGTCCGGGGGCACTAATGAAAAACTGTTTTTT. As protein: CSARSGGTNEKLFF.

The CDR3 region is CASLRWTEAFF. CDR3 DNA: TGTGCCAGCCTCCGGTGGACTGAAGCTTTCTTT. The chain has TRBV6-5 and TRBJ1-1, with D unresolved. The CDR3 totals 11 residues. V lost 8 bases, J lost 5 bases, and 9 bases lay in between. Germline loops: CDR1 MNHEY, CDR2 SVGAGI.

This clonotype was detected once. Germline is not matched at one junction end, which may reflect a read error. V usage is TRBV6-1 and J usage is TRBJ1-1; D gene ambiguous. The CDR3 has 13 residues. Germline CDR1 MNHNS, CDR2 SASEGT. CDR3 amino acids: CAISTLMNTEAFF. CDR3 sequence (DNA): TGTGCCATCAGTACGCTAATGAACACTGAAGCTTTCTTT.